This T cell receptor (beta chain) came from a study of T cells in Graves' hyperthyroidism and ophthalmopathy. This clonotype was seen at least ten times. TCR beta CDR3 region amplification was performed from RNA transcripts. TCR CDR3 underwent first-round RT-PCR with the HTBI primer set. One entry per CDR3 protein results from TCRdb running MiXCR on the multiplex PCR reads. Of 370,000 or so distinct CDR3 sequences in the sample, 20% to 25% are singletons; the top ten hold around 70%. CDR3 length: 14 residues. With V trimmed by 3 bases and J by 6 bases, 7 bases remained unmatched. Germline V CDR1 and CDR2: SGHTA, FQGTGA.

The receptor comes from a man in his fifties or sixties with Graves' hyperthyroidism. The sequencing input was blood. The chain couples TRBV7-3 to TRBJ2-7, with 8 bases fitting TRBD2. DNA for the CDR3: TGTGCCAGCAGCTTGGTACTAGCGGCCCTCGAGCAGTACTTC. It specifies CASSLVLAALEQYF.